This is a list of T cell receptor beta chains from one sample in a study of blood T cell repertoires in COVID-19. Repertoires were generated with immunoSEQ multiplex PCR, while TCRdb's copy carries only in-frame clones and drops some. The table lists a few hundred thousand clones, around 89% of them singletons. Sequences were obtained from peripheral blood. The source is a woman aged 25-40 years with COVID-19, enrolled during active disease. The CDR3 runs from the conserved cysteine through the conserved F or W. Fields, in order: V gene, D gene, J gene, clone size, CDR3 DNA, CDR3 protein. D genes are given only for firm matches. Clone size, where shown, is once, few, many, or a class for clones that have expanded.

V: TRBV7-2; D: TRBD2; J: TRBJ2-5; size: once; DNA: TGTGCCAGCAGCGCCAGACTAGCGGGAGACCCGCGGACCCAGTACTTC; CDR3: CASSARLAGDPRTQYF
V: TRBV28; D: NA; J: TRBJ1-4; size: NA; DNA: TGTGCCAGCAGTCACAGCACCCTTGCAACTAATGAAAAACTGTTTTTT; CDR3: CASSHSTLATNEKLFF
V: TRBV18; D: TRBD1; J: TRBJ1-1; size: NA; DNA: TGTGCCAGCTCACCGGCAGGGGGCCTCACTGAAGCTTTCTTT; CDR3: CASSPAGGLTEAFF
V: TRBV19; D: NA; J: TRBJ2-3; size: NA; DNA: TGTGCCAGTAGTATCCCTTTAGATACGCAGTATTTT; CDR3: CASSIPLDTQYF
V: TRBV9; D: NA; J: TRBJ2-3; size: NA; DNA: TGTGCCAGCAGCGTAGCTGATAGACAGGTCAGCACAGATACGCAGTATTTT; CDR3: CASSVADRQVSTDTQYF
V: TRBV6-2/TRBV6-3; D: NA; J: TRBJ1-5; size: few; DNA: TGTGCCAGCAGTTACGGCGGCGGGGGTCAGCCCCAGCATTTT; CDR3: CASSYGGGGQPQHF
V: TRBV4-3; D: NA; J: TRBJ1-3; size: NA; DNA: TGCGCCAGCAGCCAAGATCTTAGGCGGAACTCTGGAAACACCATATATTTT; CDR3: CASSQDLRRNSGNTIYF
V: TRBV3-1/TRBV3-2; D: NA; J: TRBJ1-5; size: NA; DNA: TGTGCCAGCAGCTTAGAGATGGCGGAGCCCCAGCATTTT; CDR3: CASSLEMAEPQHF
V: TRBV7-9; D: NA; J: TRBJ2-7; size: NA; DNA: TGTGCCAGCAGCGGACGGGGTCTTGGGCAGTACTTC; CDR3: CASSGRGLGQYF
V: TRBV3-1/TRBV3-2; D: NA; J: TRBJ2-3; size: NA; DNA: TGTGCCAGCAGCCAGACACCTAGCACAGATACGCAGTATTTT; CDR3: CASSQTPSTDTQYF
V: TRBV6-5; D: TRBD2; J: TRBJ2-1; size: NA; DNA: TGTGCCAGCAGTCAGGGACTAGCGGGAGTCCATGAGCAGTTCTTC; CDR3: CASSQGLAGVHEQFF
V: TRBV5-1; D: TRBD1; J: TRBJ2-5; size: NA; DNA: TGCGCCAGCAGCCCACGGACAGGGGGCCAAGAGACCCAGTACTTC; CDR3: CASSPRTGGQETQYF
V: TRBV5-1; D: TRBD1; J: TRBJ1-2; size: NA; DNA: TGCGCCAGCAGCTTGGCCCCAGGGGGAAACTCCCCTTATGGCTACACCTTC; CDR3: CASSLAPGGNSPYGYTF
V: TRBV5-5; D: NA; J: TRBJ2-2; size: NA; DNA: TGTGCCAGCACCTTTGGGTCCCGCGGTACGCCACGTACCGGGGAGCTGTTTTTT; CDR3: CASTFGSRGTPRTGELFF
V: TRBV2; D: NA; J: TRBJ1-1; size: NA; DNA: TGTGCCAGCCCCCCGGGTGTAAACACTGAAGCTTTCTTT; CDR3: CASPPGVNTEAFF
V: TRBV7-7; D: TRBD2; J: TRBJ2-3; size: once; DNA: TGTGCTAGCAGCTTAGGACTAGCGGGCACAGATACGCAGTATTTT; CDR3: CASSLGLAGTDTQYF
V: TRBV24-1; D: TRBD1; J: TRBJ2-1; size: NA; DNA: TGTGCCACCAGTGACCAAACAGGGGTAAGATGGTCGGGATCCTACAATGAGCAGTTCTTC; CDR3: CATSDQTGVRWSGSYNEQFF
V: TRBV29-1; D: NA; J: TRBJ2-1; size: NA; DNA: TGCAGCGTTGAATTCCAGGAAAGCTGGAATGAGCAGTTCTTC; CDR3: CSVEFQESWNEQFF
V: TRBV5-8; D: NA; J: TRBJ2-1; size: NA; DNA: TGTGCCAGCACACCGATCTATTACAATGAGCAGTTCTTC; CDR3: CASTPIYYNEQFF
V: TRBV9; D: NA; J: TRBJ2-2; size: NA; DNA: TGTGCCAGCAGCTTCCCCCTGGGCGGGTCGAACACCGGGGAGCTGTTTTTT; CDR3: CASSFPLGGSNTGELFF
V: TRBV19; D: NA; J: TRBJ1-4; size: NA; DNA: TGTGCCACCGGGAGTGGGGCAGCAACTAATGAAAAACTGTTTTTT; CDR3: CATGSGAATNEKLFF
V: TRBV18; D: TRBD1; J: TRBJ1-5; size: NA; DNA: TGTGCCAGCTCACCAACCGGGACAGGGCGCGTTAGCAATCAGCCCCAGCATTTT; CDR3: CASSPTGTGRVSNQPQHF
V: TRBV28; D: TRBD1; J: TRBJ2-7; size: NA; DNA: TGTGCCAGCAGTTCCCTGGACAGGGAACCCTACGAGCAGTACTTC; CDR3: CASSSLDREPYEQYF
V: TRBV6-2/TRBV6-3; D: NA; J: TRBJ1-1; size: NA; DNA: TGTGCCAGCAGTTACTCGGGGGGGGTGACTGAAGCTTTCTTT; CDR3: CASSYSGGVTEAFF
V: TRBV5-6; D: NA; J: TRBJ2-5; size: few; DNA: TGTGCCAGCAGCCGCGTATACCAAGAGACCCAGTACTTC; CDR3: CASSRVYQETQYF
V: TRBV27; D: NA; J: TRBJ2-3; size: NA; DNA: TGTGCCAGCAGTTTAGCGCCAAGCGCCGGCACAGATACGCAGTATTTT; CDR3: CASSLAPSAGTDTQYF
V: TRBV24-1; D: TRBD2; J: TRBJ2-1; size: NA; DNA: TGTGCCACCAGTGACCGTATCCCGGGGGGAGACAATGAGCAGTTCTTC; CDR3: CATSDRIPGGDNEQFF
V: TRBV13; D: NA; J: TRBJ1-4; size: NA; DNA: TGTGCCAGCAGCGCCTGGGGGGTCGCAACTAATGAAAAACTGTTTTTT; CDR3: CASSAWGVATNEKLFF
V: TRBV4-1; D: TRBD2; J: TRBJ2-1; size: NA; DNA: TGCGCCAGCAGCCTTGGGCTAGCGGTCTCTGAGCAGTTCTTC; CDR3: CASSLGLAVSEQFF
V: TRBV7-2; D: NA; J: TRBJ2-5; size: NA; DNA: TGTGCCAGCAGCCGGAGCTCGGAGACCCAGTACTTC; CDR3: CASSRSSETQYF
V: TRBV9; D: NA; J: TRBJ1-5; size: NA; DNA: TGTGCCAGCAGCGTAGAGGGAGGGTTGGAATGGCCCCAGCATTTT; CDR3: CASSVEGGLEWPQHF